The clone carrying this T cell receptor (beta chain) has a single count. The sample belongs to a study of OX40 agonist ivuxolimab in advanced cancers. Only in-frame clones appear in the TCRdb table, and some are missing; sequencing was by immunoSEQ multiplex PCR. The data contain about 100,000 clones, around 90% of them seen just once; the ten biggest clones take up about 0.49%. This TCR came from an adult with an advanced solid tumor such as melanoma, head and neck, liver or kidney cancer. Sample: CD4+ or CD8+ T cells sorted from blood, taken in a trial of the OX40 agonist ivuxolimab.

For the CDR3, the DNA is TGTGCCAGCAGGTACAGCGGGAGCACCGGGGAGCTGTTTTTT. It codes for CASRYSGSTGELFF. J is TRBJ2-2 and V is TRBV6-5, with 8 bases matching TRBD2. After removal of 6 bases from V and 4 bases from J, the junction contained 4 bases not matched to a gene. Germline V CDR1 and CDR2: MNHEY, SVGAGI. The CDR3 is 14 amino acids.